The rows below give T cell receptor beta chains drawn from one sample of a study of blood T cell repertoires in COVID-19. Assay: immunoSEQ multiplex PCR; the TCRdb copy retains only in-frame clones and omits some. Of 360,000 or so clones listed, 85% to 90% were seen once; the top ten hold around 7%. The specimen was peripheral blood. All receptors come from a young man with active or convalescent COVID-19. Each CDR3 is given with its conserved first and last residue. A D gene is named only where the DNA matches it firmly. Some rows have no size entry. The others give once, few or many, or a class for an expanded clone.

TRBD1,TRBV11-3,TRBJ2-2,NA,TGTGCCAGCAGCTTAATGTCGGGACAGGGTGGCACCGGGGAGCTGTTTTTT,CASSLMSGQGGTGELFF
TRBD1,TRBV7-2,TRBJ2-1,NA,TGTGCCAGTACAACAGGGGGCTACAATGAGCAGTTCTTC,CASTTGGYNEQFF
TRBD2,TRBV9,TRBJ2-2,NA,TGTGCCAGCAGAACTAGCGCGAACACCGGGGAGCTGTTTTTT,CASRTSANTGELFF
TRBD2,TRBV18,TRBJ2-1,NA,TGTGCCAGCTCACCCGGAATAGGAGCGGGGGGGTTTGAGCAGTTCTTC,CASSPGIGAGGFEQFF
TRBD2,TRBV2,TRBJ2-7,NA,TGTGCCAGCAGTGGCGGGAGCCTCTCCTACGAGCAGTACTTC,CASSGGSLSYEQYF
TRBD1,TRBV7-2,TRBJ2-2,NA,TGTGCCAGCAGCTCGGGACAGGGGAACACCGGGGAGCTGTTTTTT,CASSSGQGNTGELFF
NA,TRBV2,TRBJ1-5,NA,TGTGCCAGCGGCGGGCTCTTGGGCAATCAGCCCCAGCATTTT,CASGGLLGNQPQHF
TRBD2,TRBV28,TRBJ2-1,NA,TGTGCCAGCAGTTCCTGGGGCAGCGGGGACCTCTACAATGAGCAGTTCTTC,CASSSWGSGDLYNEQFF
TRBD1,TRBV19,TRBJ1-4,once,TGTGCCAGTAGCAAGGACAGGCGGACTCGGGAAAAACTGTTTTTT,CASSKDRRTREKLFF
NA,TRBV4-3,TRBJ2-7,NA,TGCGCCAGCAGCACAGGGAAAAGCTCCTACGAGCAGTACTTC,CASSTGKSSYEQYF
NA,TRBV24-1,TRBJ1-5,once,TGTGCCACCAGTGATTCGGGGGGGCTGTATGGTCAGCCCCAGCATTTT,CATSDSGGLYGQPQHF
NA,TRBV28,TRBJ2-7,NA,TGTGCCAGCAGTTTAGCGGGACCATACGAGCAGTACTTC,CASSLAGPYEQYF
TRBD1,TRBV27,TRBJ1-5,NA,TGTGCCAGCAGTTTTGACAGGGCAAATCAGCCCCAGCATTTT,CASSFDRANQPQHF
TRBD1,TRBV9,TRBJ2-3,NA,TGTGCCAGCAGCGCCTCCGGGACAGGAGGTACAGATACGCAGTATTTT,CASSASGTGGTDTQYF
NA,TRBV6-2/TRBV6-3,TRBJ2-7,NA,TGTGCCAGCAGTTACTCCGCAGGGTCCTACGAGCAGTACTTC,CASSYSAGSYEQYF
NA,TRBV7-2,TRBJ2-3,NA,TGTGCCAGCAGCCCCCGAGCGAGGGCGGATACGCAGTATTTT,CASSPRARADTQYF
NA,TRBV15,TRBJ1-6,NA,TGTGCCACCAGCACGAGGGGGAACAGACGGATCCATTCACCCCTCCACTTT,CATSTRGNRRIHSPLHF
TRBD1,TRBV6-2/TRBV6-3,TRBJ2-1,NA,TGTGCCAGCAGTCATAACAGGGGTTCCTACAATGAGCAGTTCTTC,CASSHNRGSYNEQFF
TRBD1,TRBV28,TRBJ1-2,NA,TGTGCCAGCAGTACCCGGGACAGGGGAAATGGCTACACCTTC,CASSTRDRGNGYTF
NA,TRBV5-1,TRBJ2-5,NA,TGCGCCAGCAGCCCGAACCCCTCATGGCCCCCCCAAGAGACCCAGTACTTC,CASSPNPSWPPQETQYF
TRBD2,TRBV11-2,TRBJ2-7,once,TGTGCCAGCAGCTGGACTAGCGGGGCCTACGAGCAGTACTTC,CASSWTSGAYEQYF
NA,TRBV7-2,TRBJ2-5,NA,TGTGCCAGCAGCGCCCGGGAGACCCAGTACTTC,CASSARETQYF
NA,TRBV4-3,TRBJ2-6,many,TGCGCCAGCAGCCAAGAACAGGGTACTGGGGCCAACGTCCTGACTTTC,CASSQEQGTGANVLTF
TRBD2,TRBV27,TRBJ2-7,NA,TGTGCCAGCAGGAACGTGCTAGCGGGAGGGTACGAGCAGTACTTC,CASRNVLAGGYEQYF
TRBD1,TRBV29-1,TRBJ1-1,NA,TGCAGCGTTTTGGGGGGGGACAGGCTCATGAACACTGAAGCTTTCTTT,CSVLGGDRLMNTEAFF
TRBD2,TRBV29-1,TRBJ2-7,NA,TGCAGCGCCACTCCAACTAGCGGAGTGGGCTACGAGCAGTACTTC,CSATPTSGVGYEQYF
TRBD1,TRBV6-5,TRBJ1-5,NA,TGTGCCAGCAGTAGGACAGGGGATCAGCCCCAGCATTTT,CASSRTGDQPQHF
TRBD1,TRBV28,TRBJ1-2,NA,TGTGCCACCTTCCGGGACAGGGAAGCTAACTATGGCTACACCTTC,CATFRDREANYGYTF
NA,TRBV19,TRBJ1-4,NA,TGTGCCAGTTCGCGGGCAGCAACTAATGAAAAACTGTTTTTT,CASSRAATNEKLFF
NA,TRBV7-2,TRBJ2-7,NA,TGTGCCAGCAGCGTCTACTATAGCGAATACTCCTACGAGCAGTACTTC,CASSVYYSEYSYEQYF
TRBD2,TRBV7-2,TRBJ2-1,NA,TGTGCCAGCAGCGCTGGACTAGCGGGAGGGGGTGAGCAGTTCTTC,CASSAGLAGGGEQFF
TRBD1,TRBV7-3,TRBJ2-6,NA,TGTGCCAGCAGCCCTACCCCTCGGGACAGGGGGGCCAACGTCCTGACTTTC,CASSPTPRDRGANVLTF
NA,TRBV6-2/TRBV6-3,TRBJ1-2,NA,TGTGCCAGCAGTTACGGTACCTCGGGGGGGTATGGCTACACCTTC,CASSYGTSGGYGYTF